This T cell receptor (beta chain) emerged from a study of blood T cell repertoires in COVID-19. Turning to the study itself: PBMCs, B-cell-depleted T cells, or T cells provided the cDNA or gDNA that made up the material.

Trimming removed 5 bases from V and 0 bases from J, with 8 bases in between. The CDR3 consists of 14 residues. Germline values: CDR1 MNHEY, CDR2 SMNVEV (reference sequence). Participant ages covered about 18 to 100 years across about two dozen US areas. Allocation to cohorts depended on clinical history reported by the participants. Assay: immunoSEQ multiplex PCR; the TCRdb copy retains only in-frame clones and omits some. The sample consists of about 270,000 clones, approximately 90% of them appearing once. This TCR was sampled from a man in his forties who had been exposed to COVID-19. Material: PBMCs or T cells enriched from blood (not recorded which). The rearrangement joins TRBV27 to TRBJ1-5, with a weak D call TRBD1 (5 bases). CDR3 nucleotides: TGTGCCAGCAGTGGACAACCTAGCAATCAGCCCCAGCATTTT. This gives the protein CASSGQPSNQPQHF.